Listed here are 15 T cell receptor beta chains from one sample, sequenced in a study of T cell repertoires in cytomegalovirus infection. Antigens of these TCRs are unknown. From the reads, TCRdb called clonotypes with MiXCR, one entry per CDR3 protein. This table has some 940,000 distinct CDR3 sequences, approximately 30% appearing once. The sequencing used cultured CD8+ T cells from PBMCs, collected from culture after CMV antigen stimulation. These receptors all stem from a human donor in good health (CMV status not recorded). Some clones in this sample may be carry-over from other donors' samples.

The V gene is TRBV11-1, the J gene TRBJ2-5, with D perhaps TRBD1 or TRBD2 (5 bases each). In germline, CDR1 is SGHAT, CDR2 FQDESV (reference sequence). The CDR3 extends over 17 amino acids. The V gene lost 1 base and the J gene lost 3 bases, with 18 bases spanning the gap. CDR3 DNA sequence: TGTGCCAGCAGCTTAGGGCAGGGCCCTGCGCGGGAAGAGACCCAGTACTTC. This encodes CASSLGQGPAREETQYF.

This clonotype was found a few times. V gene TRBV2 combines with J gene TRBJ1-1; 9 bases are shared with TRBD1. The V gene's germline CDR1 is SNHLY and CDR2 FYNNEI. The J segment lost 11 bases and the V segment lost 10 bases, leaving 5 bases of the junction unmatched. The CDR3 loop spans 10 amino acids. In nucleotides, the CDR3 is TGTGCCACACAGGGGGCTAGGGCTTTCTTT. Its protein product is CATQGARAFF.

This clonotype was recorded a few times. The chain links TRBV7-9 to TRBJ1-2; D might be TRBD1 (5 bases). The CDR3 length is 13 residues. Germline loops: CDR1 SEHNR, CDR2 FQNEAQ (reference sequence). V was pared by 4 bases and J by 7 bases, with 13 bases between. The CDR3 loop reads CASSSGGERGYTF. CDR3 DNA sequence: TGTGCCAGCAGCTCGGGGGGGGAGCGTGGCTACACCTTC.

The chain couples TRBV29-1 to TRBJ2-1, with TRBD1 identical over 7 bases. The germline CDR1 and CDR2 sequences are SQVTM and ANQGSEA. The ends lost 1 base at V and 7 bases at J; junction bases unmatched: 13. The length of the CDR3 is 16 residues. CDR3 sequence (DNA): TGCAGCGTTGAAGGGAAGGGGGCCTCGCCCGGGAATGAGCAGTTCTTC. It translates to CSVEGKGASPGNEQFF.

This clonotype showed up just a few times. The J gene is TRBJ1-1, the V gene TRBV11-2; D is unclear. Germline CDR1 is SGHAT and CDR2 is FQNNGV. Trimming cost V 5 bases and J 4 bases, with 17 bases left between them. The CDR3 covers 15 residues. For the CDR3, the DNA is TGTGCCAGCAGCCACATGCGAGTGGGAAGCACTGAAGCTTTCTTT. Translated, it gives CASSHMRVGSTEAFF.

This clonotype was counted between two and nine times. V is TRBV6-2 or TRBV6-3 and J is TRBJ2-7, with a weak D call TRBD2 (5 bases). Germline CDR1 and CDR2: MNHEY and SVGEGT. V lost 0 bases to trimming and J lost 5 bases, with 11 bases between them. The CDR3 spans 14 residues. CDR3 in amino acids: CASSYSTKGNEQYV. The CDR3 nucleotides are TGTGCCAGCAGTTACTCGACTAAGGGAAACGAGCAGTACGTC.

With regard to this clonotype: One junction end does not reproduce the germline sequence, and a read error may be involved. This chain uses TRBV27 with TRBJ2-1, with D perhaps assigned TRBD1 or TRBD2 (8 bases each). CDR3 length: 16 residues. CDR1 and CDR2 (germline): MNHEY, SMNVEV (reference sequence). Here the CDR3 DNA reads TGTGTCAGCAGCTCTCGGACAGGGCGGGGGGTCGATGAGCAGTTCTTC. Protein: CVSSSRTGRGVDEQFF.

CDR3 in DNA: TGTGCCAGCAGTGACGACAGGATCGGCGTCTACGAGCAGTACTTC. This codes for CASSDDRIGVYEQYF. The rearrangement links TRBV6-6 to TRBJ2-7; possible D gene TRBD1, 6 bases. The CDR3 covers 15 residues. Germline-derived CDR1 and CDR2 are MNHNY and SVGAGI (reference sequence). Trimming pared 5 bases from V and 3 bases from J, leaving 17 bases between.

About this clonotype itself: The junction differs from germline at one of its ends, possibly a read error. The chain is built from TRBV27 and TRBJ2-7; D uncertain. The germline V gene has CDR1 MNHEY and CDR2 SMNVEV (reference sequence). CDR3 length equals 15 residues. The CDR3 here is CASSLIVKPSYKQYF. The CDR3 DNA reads TGTGCCAGCAGTTTAATTGTCAAGCCATCCTACAAGCAGTACTTC.

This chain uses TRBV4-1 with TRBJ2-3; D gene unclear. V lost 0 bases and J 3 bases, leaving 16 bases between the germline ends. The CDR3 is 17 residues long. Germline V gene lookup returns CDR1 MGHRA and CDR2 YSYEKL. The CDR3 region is CASSQEWSFGRTDTQYF. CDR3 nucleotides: TGCGCCAGCAGCCAAGAATGGTCCTTCGGCAGGACAGATACGCAGTATTTT.

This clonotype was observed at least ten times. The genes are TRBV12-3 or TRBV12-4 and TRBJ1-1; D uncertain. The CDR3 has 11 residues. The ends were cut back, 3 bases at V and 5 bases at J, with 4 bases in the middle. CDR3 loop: CASSFETEAFF. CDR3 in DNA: TGTGCCAGCAGTTTCGAGACTGAAGCTTTCTTT.

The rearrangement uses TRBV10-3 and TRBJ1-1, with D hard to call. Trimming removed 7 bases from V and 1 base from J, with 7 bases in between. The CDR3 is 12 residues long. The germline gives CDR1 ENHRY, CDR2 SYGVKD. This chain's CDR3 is CAIKAGNTEAFF. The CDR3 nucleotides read TGTGCCATCAAGGCAGGGAACACTGAAGCTTTCTTT.

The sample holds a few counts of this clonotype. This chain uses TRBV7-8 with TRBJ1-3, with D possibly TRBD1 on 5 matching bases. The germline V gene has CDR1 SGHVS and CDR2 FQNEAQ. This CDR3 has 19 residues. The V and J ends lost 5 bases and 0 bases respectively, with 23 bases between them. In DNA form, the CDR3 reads TGTGCCAGCAGCCACTTGCAGGACGACGCCGGACACTCTGGAAACACCATATATTTT. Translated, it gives CASSHLQDDAGHSGNTIYF.

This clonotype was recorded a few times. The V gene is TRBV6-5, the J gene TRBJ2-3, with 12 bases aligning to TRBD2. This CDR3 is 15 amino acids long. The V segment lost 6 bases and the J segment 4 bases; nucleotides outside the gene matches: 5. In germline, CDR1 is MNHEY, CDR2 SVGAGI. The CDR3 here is CASSWTSGEADTQYF. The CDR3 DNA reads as TGTGCCAGCAGCTGGACTAGCGGGGAGGCAGATACGCAGTATTTT.

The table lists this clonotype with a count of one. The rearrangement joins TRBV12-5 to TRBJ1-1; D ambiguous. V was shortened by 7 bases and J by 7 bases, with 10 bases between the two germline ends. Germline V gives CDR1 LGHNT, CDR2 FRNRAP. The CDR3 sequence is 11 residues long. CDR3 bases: TGTGCTAGTGCCCACCACGATGAAGCTTTCTTT. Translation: CASAHHDEAFF.